What follows describes a single T cell receptor beta chain. TCRdb's copy holds only in-frame clones and misses some; the assay was immunoSEQ multiplex PCR. The table includes about 90,000 clones, approximately 82% detected once. The CDR3 has 16 residues. The V gene's germline CDR1 is SGHRS and CDR2 YFSETQ. The trim removed 4 bases at V and 2 bases at J, leaving 10 bases unmatched. Time point described: blood 4 weeks post-SBRT, at nephrectomy. Documented treatment: 15 Gy SBRT to primary tumor, nephrectomy 4 weeks later. Nephrectomy followed 15 Gy stereotactic body radiation by 4 weeks. Clear cell pathology was present in this patient's renal cell carcinoma. This entry is derived from a study of radiation and T cells in renal cell carcinoma.

J is TRBJ2-7 and V is TRBV5-1, with 9 bases identical to TRBD1. Sequencing was performed on blood, taken from a patient whose treatment included radiotherapy and nephrectomy. The clonotype was recovered from a man aged 60 to 75 with renal cell carcinoma. CDR3 in DNA: TGCGCCAGCAGCCCACTAGGGACAGGGAATACCTACGAGCAGTACTTC. This codes for CASSPLGTGNTYEQYF.